Sequencing of this T cell receptor (beta chain) was carried out in a study of cytomegalovirus exposure and HLA in healthy donors. Across the whole study: Early released data comprised 80 million to 100 million unique TCRs from HLA-typed donors.

The PCR ran on 60 Vbeta and 13 Jbeta primers. Method: immunoSEQ multiplex PCR; TCRdb's copy keeps in-frame clones and lacks some. The data show about 160,000 clones, roughly 77% seen once. Whereas donors were nominally healthy upon sampling, unrecorded immune exposures were probable. To note about this clone: Its matching antigen is unknown.

Between the trimmed V and J ends, which lost 2 bases and 0 bases, there was a span of 11 bases. Germline-derived CDR1 and CDR2 are SNHLY and FYNNEI. The CDR3 sequence is 16 residues long. Whole-study results and caveats: Immune exposure data for these donors was limited to CMV serostatus.

The TCR comes from a man aged 25 to 40 in good health and CMV-seropositive. V gene TRBV2 combines with J gene TRBJ1-3, with D perhaps matching TRBD1 (6 bases). Sequenced: PBMCs. The CDR3 nucleotides read TGTGCCAGCAGTGAAAACGGACAGCTCTCTGGAAACACCATATATTTT. Translating gives CASSENGQLSGNTIYF.